The 17 T cell receptor beta chains listed next were all sequenced from one sample in a study of T cell responses to AZD1222 COVID-19 vaccine. Sequencing used immunoSEQ multiplex PCR; TCRdb keeps in-frame clones, though not all of them. The sample carries some 100,000 clones, approximately 87% recorded once. The input for sequencing was peripheral blood, taken on day 0 of AZD1222 vaccination. The receptors were gathered from an adult in good health.

The chain combines TRBV5-5 with TRBJ1-5; no definite D call. Germline V gene sequence: CDR1 SGHKS, CDR2 YYEKEE (reference sequence). Trimming took off 4 bases at V and 1 base at J, with 12 bases between the two ends. CDR3 length: 15 amino acids. The CDR3 DNA reads as TGTGCCAGCAGCCCCGCAACGGGGAGCAATCAGCCCCAGCATTTT. Translation: CASSPATGSNQPQHF.

This chain joins TRBV7-8 and TRBJ1-4, with D possibly matching TRBD1 (5 bases). Germline CDR1 and CDR2: SGHVS and FQNEAQ. CDR3 length: 16 residues. The V end was cut by 4 bases, the J end by 0 bases, with 12 bases between. CDR3 residues: CASSSPDSPTNEKLFF. CDR3 coding DNA: TGTGCCAGCAGCTCTCCCGACAGTCCAACTAATGAAAAACTGTTTTTT.

This clone occurred a few times. The rearrangement links TRBV6-5 to TRBJ1-5; D possibly corresponds to TRBD1 (5 bases). V shed 2 bases and J shed 7 bases, with 12 bases lying between them. The V gene's germline CDR1 is MNHEY and CDR2 SVGAGI. The CDR3 sequence is 14 residues long. In DNA, the CDR3 is TGTGCCAGCAGTTACGGGATCCGGGACCAGCCCCAGCATTTT. It encodes CASSYGIRDQPQHF.

The chain uses TRBV5-5 and TRBJ2-3; D possibly corresponds to TRBD2 (5 bases). Trimming pared 0 bases from V and 2 bases from J, leaving 10 bases between. The CDR3 length is 15 residues. Germline V CDR1 and CDR2: SGHKS, YYEKEE (reference sequence). CDR3 coding DNA: TGTGCCAGCAGCTTGGCTCTAGCCTACACAGATACGCAGTATTTT. Its protein is CASSLALAYTDTQYF.

The V and J genes are TRBV4-3 and TRBJ2-1, with 7 positions matching TRBD2. From germline, CDR1 is LGHNA and CDR2 YSLEER. CDR3 length: 17 residues. Trimming took 0 bases from V and 0 from J; bases not matched to a gene: 5. CDR3 residues: CASSQDHGGGSYNEQFF. CDR3 DNA: TGCGCCAGCAGCCAAGATCACGGCGGGGGCTCCTACAATGAGCAGTTCTTC.

V gene TRBV28 combines with J gene TRBJ1-1; D gene unclear. The CDR3 is 14 amino acids. The V gene's germline CDR1 is MDHEN and CDR2 SYDVKM. Trimming pared 3 bases from V and 1 base from J, leaving 9 bases between. CDR3 region: CASSFGQPNTEAFF. In DNA form, the CDR3 reads TGTGCCAGCAGTTTTGGGCAGCCGAACACTGAAGCTTTCTTT. The entire variable domain, with the rest obtained from reference TRBV28 and TRBJ1-1, is as follows: DVKVTQSSRYLVKRTGEKVFLECVQDMDHENMFWYRQDPGLGLRLIYFSYDVKMKEKGDIPEGYSVSREKKERFSLILESASTNQTSMYLCASSFGQPNTEAFFGQGTRLTVV.

By frequency in the sample, this clone is medium-sized. The chain couples TRBV3-1 (or the pseudogene TRBV3-2) to TRBJ1-2, with D perhaps matching TRBD1 (5 bases). V gave up 3 bases and J gave up 7 bases, with 15 bases separating them. This CDR3 has 14 amino acids. The germline CDR1 and CDR2 sequences are LGHDT and YNNKEL (reference sequence). CDR3 sequence (DNA): TGTGCCAGCAGCCACAAAGGGCAGGGTGGTGGCTACACCTTC. Translating it yields CASSHKGQGGGYTF.

The chain uses TRBV7-2 and TRBJ1-1; TRBD1 matches at 11 bases. The CDR3 contains 15 residues. The V gene end was trimmed by 4 bases and the J gene end by 2 bases; junction bases not matched to a gene: 3. CDR1 and CDR2 (germline): SGHTA, FQGNSA. CDR3: CASSSGQGANTEAFF. Written as DNA, the CDR3 is TGTGCCAGCAGCTCCGGACAGGGGGCTAACACTGAAGCTTTCTTT.

The chain couples TRBV6-5 to TRBJ1-1, with D perhaps matching TRBD1 (5 bases). V lost 6 bases and J 0 bases, leaving 14 bases between the germline ends. The germline gives CDR1 MNHEY, CDR2 SVGAGI. The CDR3 covers 15 residues. CDR3 sequence (DNA): TGTGCCAGCAGGTACGGGACTGCCTTGAACACTGAAGCTTTCTTT. Translation gives CASRYGTALNTEAFF.

The J gene is TRBJ1-1, the V gene TRBV6-5; 8 nucleotides match TRBD1. This CDR3 is built from 15 residues. Trimming cost V 6 bases and J 5 bases; bases outside gene matches: 11. CDR1 is MNHEY, CDR2 SVGAGI, per germline. The CDR3 loop is CASRYDDRGGTEAFF. CDR3 bases: TGTGCCAGCAGGTACGATGACAGGGGTGGGACTGAAGCTTTCTTT.

The genes are TRBV14 and TRBJ1-3, with D possibly TRBD1 on 5 matching bases. The CDR3 runs to 17 residues. V gave up 4 bases and J gave up 0 bases, with 16 bases separating them. Germline assignment: CDR1 SGHDN and CDR2 FVKESK. CDR3 nucleotide sequence: TGTGCCAGCAGCCCGGGACGGAATACTTACTCTGGAAACACCATATATTTT. Protein sequence: CASSPGRNTYSGNTIYF.

The chain employs TRBV5-1 and TRBJ2-1; 7 bases are a match to TRBD2. With 4 bases clipped from V and 6 bases from J, the junction kept 13 bases outside the gene matches. The germline CDR1 and CDR2 sequences are SGHRS and YFSETQ. The CDR3 spans 16 residues. CDR3 bases: TGCGCCAGCAGCCCATCAAATACAGCGGGACGCAATGAGCAGTTCTTC. It translates to CASSPSNTAGRNEQFF.

The chain carries TRBV5-1 and TRBJ2-5, with D perhaps assigned TRBD1 or TRBD2 (5 bases each). CDR3 length: 13 residues. From germline, CDR1 is SGHRS and CDR2 YFSETQ. V was pared by 4 bases and J by 5 bases, with 12 bases between. The CDR3 coding sequence is TGCGCCAGCAGCCGGGGACCCCGGGAGACCCAGTACTTC. This sequence encodes CASSRGPRETQYF.

The V gene is TRBV5-1, the J gene TRBJ1-2; no firm D call. With 0 bases removed from V and 2 bases from J, the gap between germline ends came to 11 bases. The CDR3 is made up of 15 amino acids. CDR1 is SGHRS and CDR2 is YFSETQ in the germline V gene. The chain's CDR3 is CASSLVEGSNYGYTF. The DNA of the CDR3 is TGCGCCAGCAGCTTGGTGGAGGGCTCCAACTATGGCTACACCTTC.

The V call is TRBV19, the J call TRBJ1-1; 8 nucleotides line up with TRBD1. V gave up 5 bases and J gave up 4 bases; unmatched junction bases: 3. In germline, CDR1 is LNHDA, CDR2 SQIVND (reference sequence). The CDR3 is 13 residues long. DNA for the CDR3: TGTGCCAGTAGTTTCGACAGGGGCACTGAAGCTTTCTTT. Translating gives CASSFDRGTEAFF. Using reference TRBV19 and TRBJ1-1 for the parts outside the CDR3, the full variable domain is DGGITQSPKYLFRKEGQNVTLSCEQNLNHDAMYWYRQDPGQGLRLIYYSQIVNDFQKGDIAEGYSVSREKKESFPLTVTSAQKNPTAFYLCASSFDRGTEAFFGQGTRLTVV.

This clone was picked up one time. This chain's CDR3 is CASSFLGPEGQYF. The CDR3 nucleotides read TGTGCCAGCAGTTTCTTAGGGCCCGAGGGGCAGTACTTC. V and J are TRBV28 and TRBJ2-7, with D maybe TRBD2 (5 bases). The length of the CDR3 is 13 residues. Trimming took off 3 bases at V and 9 bases at J, with 15 bases between the two ends. Germline V gives CDR1 MDHEN, CDR2 SYDVKM.

The chain uses TRBV9 and TRBJ1-4, with D perhaps TRBD1 (5 bases). The CDR3 runs to 14 residues. The germline V gene has CDR1 SGDLS and CDR2 YYNGEE. Trimming took off 2 bases at V and 6 bases at J, with 11 bases between the two ends. The CDR3, as DNA: TGTGCCAGCAGCGTTGGGGCTATGGATGAAAAACTGTTTTTT. It codes for CASSVGAMDEKLFF.